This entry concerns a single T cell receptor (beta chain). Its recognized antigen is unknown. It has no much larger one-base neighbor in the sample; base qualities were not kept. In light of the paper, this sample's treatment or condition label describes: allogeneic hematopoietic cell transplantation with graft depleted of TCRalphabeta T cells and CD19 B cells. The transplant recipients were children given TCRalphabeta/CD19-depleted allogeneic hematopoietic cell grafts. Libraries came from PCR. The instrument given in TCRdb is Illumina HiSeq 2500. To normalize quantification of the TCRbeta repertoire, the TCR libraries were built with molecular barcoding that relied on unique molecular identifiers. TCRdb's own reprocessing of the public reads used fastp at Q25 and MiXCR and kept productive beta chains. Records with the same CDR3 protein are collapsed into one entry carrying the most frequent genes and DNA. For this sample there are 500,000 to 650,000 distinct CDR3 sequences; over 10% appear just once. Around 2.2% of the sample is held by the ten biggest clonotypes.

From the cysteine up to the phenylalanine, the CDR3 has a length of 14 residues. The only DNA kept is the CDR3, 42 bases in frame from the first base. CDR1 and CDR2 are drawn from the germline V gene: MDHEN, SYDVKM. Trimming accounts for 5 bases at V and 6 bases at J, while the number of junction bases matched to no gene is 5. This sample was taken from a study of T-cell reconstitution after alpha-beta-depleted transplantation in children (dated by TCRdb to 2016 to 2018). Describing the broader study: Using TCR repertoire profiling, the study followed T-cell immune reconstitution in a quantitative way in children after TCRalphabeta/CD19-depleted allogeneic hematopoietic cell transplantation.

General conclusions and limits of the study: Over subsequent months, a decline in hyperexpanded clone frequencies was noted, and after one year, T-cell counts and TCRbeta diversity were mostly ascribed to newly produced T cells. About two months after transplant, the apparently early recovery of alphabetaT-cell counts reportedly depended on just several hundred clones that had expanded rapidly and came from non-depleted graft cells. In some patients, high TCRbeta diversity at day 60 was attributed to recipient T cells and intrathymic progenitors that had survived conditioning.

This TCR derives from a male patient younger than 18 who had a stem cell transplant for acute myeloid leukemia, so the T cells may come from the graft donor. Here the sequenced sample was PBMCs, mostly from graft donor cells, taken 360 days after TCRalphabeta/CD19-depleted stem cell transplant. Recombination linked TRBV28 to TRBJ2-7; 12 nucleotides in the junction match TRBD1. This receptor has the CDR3 CASSGTGGEPEQYF. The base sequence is TGTGCCAGCAGTGGGACAGGGGGCGAGCCCGAGCAGTACTTC. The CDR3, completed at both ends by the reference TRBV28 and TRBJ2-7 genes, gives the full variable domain DVKVTQSSRYLVKRTGEKVFLECVQDMDHENMFWYRQDPGLGLRLIYFSYDVKMKEKGDIPEGYSVSREKKERFSLILESASTNQTSMYLCASSGTGGEPEQYFGPGTRLTVT.